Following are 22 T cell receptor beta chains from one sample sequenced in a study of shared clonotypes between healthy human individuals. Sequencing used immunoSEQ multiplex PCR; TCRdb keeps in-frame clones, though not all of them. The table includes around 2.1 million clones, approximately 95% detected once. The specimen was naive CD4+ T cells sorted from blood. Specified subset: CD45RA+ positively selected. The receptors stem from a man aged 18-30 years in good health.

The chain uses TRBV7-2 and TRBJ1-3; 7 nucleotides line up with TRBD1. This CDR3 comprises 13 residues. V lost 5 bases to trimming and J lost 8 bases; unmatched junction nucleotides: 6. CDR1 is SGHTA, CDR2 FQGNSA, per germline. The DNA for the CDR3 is TGTGCCAGCAGCCCACAGGGGAGGGACACCATATATTTT. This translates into CASSPQGRDTIYF.

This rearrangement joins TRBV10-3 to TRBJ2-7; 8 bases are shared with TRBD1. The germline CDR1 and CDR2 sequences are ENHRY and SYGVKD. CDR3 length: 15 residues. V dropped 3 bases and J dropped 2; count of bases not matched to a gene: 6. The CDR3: CAISDIGQGAYEQYF. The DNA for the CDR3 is TGTGCCATCAGTGATATTGGACAGGGTGCCTACGAGCAGTACTTC.

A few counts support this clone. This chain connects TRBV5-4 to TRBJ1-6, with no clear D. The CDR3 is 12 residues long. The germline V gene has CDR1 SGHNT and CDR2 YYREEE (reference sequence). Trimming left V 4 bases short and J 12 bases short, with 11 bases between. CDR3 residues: CASSLLREPLHF. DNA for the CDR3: TGTGCCAGCAGCCTTTTAAGGGAACCCCTCCACTTT.

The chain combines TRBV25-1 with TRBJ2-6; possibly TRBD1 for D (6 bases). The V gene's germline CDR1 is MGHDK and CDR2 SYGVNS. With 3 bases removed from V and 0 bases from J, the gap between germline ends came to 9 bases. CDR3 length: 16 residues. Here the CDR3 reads CASSDLGGSGANVLTF. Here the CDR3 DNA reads TGTGCCAGCAGTGACCTAGGGGGCTCTGGGGCCAACGTCCTGACTTTC.

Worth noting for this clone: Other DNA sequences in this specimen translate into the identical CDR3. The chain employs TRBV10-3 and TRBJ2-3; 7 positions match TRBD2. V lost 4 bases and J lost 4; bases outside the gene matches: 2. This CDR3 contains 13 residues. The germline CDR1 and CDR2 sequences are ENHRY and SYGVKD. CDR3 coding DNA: TGTGCCATCAGTGGGGGGGGGTCAGATACGCAGTATTTT. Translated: CAISGGGSDTQYF.

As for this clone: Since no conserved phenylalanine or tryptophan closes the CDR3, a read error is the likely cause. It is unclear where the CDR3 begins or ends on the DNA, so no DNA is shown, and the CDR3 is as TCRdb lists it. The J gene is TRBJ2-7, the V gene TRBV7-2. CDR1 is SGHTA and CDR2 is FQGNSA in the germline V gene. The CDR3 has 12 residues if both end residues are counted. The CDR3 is CASSPTPGEVDL.

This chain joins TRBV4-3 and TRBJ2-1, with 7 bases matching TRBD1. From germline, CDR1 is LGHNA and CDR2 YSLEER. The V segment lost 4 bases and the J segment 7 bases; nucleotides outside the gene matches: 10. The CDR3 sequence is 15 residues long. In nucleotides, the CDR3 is TGCGCCAGCAGCCGAGGACTTTCGGACAGGAATGAGCAGTTCTTC. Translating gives CASSRGLSDRNEQFF.

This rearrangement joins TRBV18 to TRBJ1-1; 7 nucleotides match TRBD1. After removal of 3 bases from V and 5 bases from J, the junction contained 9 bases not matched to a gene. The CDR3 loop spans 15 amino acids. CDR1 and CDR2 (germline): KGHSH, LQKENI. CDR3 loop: CASSPDRWGGTEAFF. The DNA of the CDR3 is TGTGCCAGCTCACCGGACAGGTGGGGGGGAACTGAAGCTTTCTTT.

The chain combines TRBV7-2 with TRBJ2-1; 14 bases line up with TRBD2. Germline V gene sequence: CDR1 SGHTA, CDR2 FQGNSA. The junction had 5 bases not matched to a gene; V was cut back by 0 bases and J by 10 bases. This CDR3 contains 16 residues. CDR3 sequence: CASSLAGTSGGGEQFF. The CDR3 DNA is TGTGCCAGCAGCTTAGCTGGGACTAGCGGGGGCGGAGAGCAGTTCTTC.

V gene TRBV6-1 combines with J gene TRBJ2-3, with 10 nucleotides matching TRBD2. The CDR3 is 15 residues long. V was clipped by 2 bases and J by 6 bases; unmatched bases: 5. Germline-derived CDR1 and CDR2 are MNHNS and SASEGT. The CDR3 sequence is CASSETTSGWDTQYF. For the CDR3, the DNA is TGTGCCAGCAGTGAAACGACTAGCGGGTGGGATACGCAGTATTTT.

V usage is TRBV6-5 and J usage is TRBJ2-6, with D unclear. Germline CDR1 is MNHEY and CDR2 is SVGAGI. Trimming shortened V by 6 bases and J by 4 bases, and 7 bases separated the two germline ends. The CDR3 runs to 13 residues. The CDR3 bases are TGTGCCAGCAGGCTTCCCGGGGCCAACGTCCTGACTTTC. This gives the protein CASRLPGANVLTF.

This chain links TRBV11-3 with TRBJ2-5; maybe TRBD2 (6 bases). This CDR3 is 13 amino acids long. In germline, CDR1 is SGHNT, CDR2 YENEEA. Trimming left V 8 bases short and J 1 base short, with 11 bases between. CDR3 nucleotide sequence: TGTGCCAGCGCCCGCGGGGCCCAAGAGACCCAGTACTTC. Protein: CASARGAQETQYF.

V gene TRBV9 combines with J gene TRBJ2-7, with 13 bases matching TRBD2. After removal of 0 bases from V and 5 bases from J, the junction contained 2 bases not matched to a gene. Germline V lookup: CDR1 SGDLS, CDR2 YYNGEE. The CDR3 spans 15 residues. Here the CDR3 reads CASSVGLAGGNEQYF. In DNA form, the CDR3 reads TGTGCCAGCAGCGTAGGACTAGCGGGAGGCAACGAGCAGTACTTC.

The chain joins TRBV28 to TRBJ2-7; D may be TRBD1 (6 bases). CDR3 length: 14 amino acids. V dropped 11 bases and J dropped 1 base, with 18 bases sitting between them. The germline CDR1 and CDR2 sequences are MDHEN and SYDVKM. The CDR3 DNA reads TGTGCCTCTACGTTGCTACAGGGTTCCTACGAGCAGTACTTC. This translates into CASTLLQGSYEQYF.

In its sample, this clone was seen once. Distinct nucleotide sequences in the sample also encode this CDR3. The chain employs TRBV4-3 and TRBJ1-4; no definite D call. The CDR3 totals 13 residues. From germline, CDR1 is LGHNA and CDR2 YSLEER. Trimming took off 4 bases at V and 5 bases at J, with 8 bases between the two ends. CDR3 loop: CASSPGVNEKLFF. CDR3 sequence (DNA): TGCGCCAGCAGCCCCGGGGTGAATGAAAAACTGTTTTTT.

CDR3 loop: CASSSGQGLMNTEAFF. As DNA, the CDR3 is TGTGCCAGCAGTTCGGGACAGGGGTTAATGAACACTGAAGCTTTCTTT. The chain carries TRBV6-5 and TRBJ1-1, with TRBD1 matching 10 bases. The germline gives CDR1 MNHEY, CDR2 SVGAGI. This CDR3 has 16 amino acids. Trimming removed 4 bases from V and 0 bases from J; junction bases left unmatched: 5.

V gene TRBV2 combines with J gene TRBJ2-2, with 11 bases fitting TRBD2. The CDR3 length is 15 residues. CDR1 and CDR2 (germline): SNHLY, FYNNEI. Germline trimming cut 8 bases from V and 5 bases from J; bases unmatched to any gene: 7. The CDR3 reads CASRVTSGMTGELFF. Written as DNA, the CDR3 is TGTGCCAGCCGAGTGACTAGCGGGATGACCGGGGAGCTGTTTTTT. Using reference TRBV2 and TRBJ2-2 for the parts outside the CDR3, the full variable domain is EPEVTQTPSHQVTQMGQEVILRCVPISNHLYFYWYRQILGQKVEFLVSFYNNEISEKSEIFDDQFSVERPDGSNFTLKIRSTKLEDSAMYFCASRVTSGMTGELFFGEGSRLTVL.

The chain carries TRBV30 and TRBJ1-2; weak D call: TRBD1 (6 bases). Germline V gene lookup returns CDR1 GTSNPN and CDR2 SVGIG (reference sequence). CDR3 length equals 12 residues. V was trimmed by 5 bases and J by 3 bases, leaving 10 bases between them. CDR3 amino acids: CAWQQGDYGYTF. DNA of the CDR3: TGTGCCTGGCAACAGGGTGACTATGGCTACACCTTC.

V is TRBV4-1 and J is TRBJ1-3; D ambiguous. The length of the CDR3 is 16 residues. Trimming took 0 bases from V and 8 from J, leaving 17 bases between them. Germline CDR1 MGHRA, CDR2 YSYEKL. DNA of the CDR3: TGCGCCAGCAGCCAAGAGCCGGGAGCAGGTGGGGACACCATATATTTT. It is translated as CASSQEPGAGGDTIYF.

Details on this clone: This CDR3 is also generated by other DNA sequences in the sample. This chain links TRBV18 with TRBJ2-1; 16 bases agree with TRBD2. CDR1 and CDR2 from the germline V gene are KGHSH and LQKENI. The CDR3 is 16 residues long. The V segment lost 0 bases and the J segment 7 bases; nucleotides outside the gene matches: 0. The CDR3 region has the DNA TGTGCCAGCTCACCACCGGGACTAGCGGGGGGGAATGAGCAGTTCTTC. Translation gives CASSPPGLAGGNEQFF.

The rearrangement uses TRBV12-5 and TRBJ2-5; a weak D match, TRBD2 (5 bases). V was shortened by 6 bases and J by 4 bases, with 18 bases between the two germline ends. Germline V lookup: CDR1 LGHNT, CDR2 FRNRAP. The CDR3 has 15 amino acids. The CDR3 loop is CASGRTGWRGETQYF. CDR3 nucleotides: TGTGCTAGTGGCCGAACGGGGTGGCGAGGAGAGACCCAGTACTTC.

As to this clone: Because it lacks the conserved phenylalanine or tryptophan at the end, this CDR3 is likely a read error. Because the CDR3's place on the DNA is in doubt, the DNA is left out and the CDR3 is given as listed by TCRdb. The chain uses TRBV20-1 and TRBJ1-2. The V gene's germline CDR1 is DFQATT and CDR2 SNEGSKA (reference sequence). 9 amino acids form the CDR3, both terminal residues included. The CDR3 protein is CSANRDSFL.